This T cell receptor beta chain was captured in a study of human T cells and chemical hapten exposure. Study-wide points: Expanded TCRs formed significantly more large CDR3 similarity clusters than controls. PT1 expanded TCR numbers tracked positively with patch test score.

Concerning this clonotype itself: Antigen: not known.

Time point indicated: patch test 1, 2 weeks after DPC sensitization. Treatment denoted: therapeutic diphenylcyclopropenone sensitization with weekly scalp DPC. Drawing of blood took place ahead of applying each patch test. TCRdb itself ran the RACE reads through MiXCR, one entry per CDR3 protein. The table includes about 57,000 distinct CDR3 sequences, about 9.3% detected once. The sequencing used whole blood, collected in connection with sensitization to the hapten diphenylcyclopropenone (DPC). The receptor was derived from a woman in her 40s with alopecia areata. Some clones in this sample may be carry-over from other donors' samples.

The CDR3 spells CASSLRGTGKVETQYF. As DNA, the CDR3 is TGTGCCAGCAGCTTGAGGGGGACAGGGAAGGTTGAGACCCAGTACTTC. The chain combines TRBV7-9 with TRBJ2-5; 9 nucleotides agree with TRBD1. From germline, CDR1 is SEHNR and CDR2 FQNEAQ (reference sequence). The CDR3 runs 16 residues. V lost 3 bases, J lost 5 bases, and 10 bases stayed unmatched.